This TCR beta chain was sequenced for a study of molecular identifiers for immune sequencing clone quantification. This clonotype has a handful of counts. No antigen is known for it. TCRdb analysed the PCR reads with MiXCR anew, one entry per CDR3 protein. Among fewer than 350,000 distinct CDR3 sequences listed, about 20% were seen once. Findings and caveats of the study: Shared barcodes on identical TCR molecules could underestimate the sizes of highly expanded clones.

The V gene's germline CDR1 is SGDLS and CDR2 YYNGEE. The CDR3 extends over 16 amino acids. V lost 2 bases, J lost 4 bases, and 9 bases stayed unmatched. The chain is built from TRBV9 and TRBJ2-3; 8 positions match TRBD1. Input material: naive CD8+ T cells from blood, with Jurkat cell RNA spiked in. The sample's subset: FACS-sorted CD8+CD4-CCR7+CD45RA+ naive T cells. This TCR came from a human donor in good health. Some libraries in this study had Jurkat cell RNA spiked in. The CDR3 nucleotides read TGTGCCAGCAGCGTCGAGGGGACAGGTGGGTCAGATACGCAGTATTTT. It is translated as CASSVEGTGGSDTQYF.